These T cell receptor beta chains were read from a single sample in a study of cytomegalovirus exposure and HLA in healthy donors. The repertoire was sequenced with immunoSEQ multiplex PCR; TCRdb's copy has only in-frame clones and lacks some. The sample records 170,000 or so clones, under 90% being singletons. Source material: PBMCs. These receptors were collected from a man between 25 and 39 years old in good health and CMV-seropositive. Each CDR3 is given with its conserved first and last residue. Each record gives: V gene, J gene, CDR3 protein.

V: TRBV27
J: TRBJ1-1
CDR3: CASSLSGQNTEAFF

V: TRBV7-3
J: TRBJ2-1
CDR3: CASSLTSGRPYNEQFF

V: TRBV7-4
J: TRBJ2-3
CDR3: CASSKTRDRGPYF

V: TRBV6-6
J: TRBJ2-1
CDR3: CAGRDSNYNEQFF

V: TRBV2
J: TRBJ1-2
CDR3: CASSGTVANYGYTF

V: TRBV12-5
J: TRBJ1-5
CDR3: CASGTPEQGLTQPQHF

V: TRBV6-1
J: TRBJ2-5
CDR3: CASTGGLKETQYF

V: TRBV6-5
J: TRBJ1-1
CDR3: CASSYRGLNTEAFF

V: TRBV30
J: TRBJ1-5
CDR3: CAWSVRQGGDSPQHF

V: TRBV7-2
J: TRBJ2-7
CDR3: CASSLSGGSYEQYF

V: TRBV4-2
J: TRBJ1-4
CDR3: CASSQGWRGWEKLFF

V: TRBV19
J: TRBJ1-1
CDR3: CASSSGQGARTEAFF

V: TRBV5-1
J: TRBJ1-6
CDR3: CASSREGQGTYNSPLHF

V: TRBV10-1
J: TRBJ2-1
CDR3: CASSDGGGENEQFF

V: TRBV19
J: TRBJ2-7
CDR3: CASSIRTGPPYEQYF

V: TRBV15
J: TRBJ2-5
CDR3: CATRGGRTVYSTQYF

V: TRBV5-1
J: TRBJ2-2
CDR3: CASSPGHRGTGELFF

V: TRBV5-4
J: TRBJ2-1
CDR3: CASRQTGTGGNEQFF

V: TRBV7-2
J: TRBJ2-2
CDR3: CASSLRQGGAGELFF

V: TRBV9
J: TRBJ1-2
CDR3: CASSVWGGYGYTF

V: TRBV5-4
J: TRBJ2-5
CDR3: CASSLRGGQETQYF

V: TRBV11-3
J: TRBJ2-7
CDR3: CASSSGLAHEQYF

V: TRBV6-5
J: TRBJ1-1
CDR3: CASSQMWEGRAEAFF

V: TRBV6-1
J: TRBJ2-7
CDR3: CASSEIGTGAYEQYF

V: TRBV25-1
J: TRBJ1-3
CDR3: CASSGSGGLFSGNTIYF

V: TRBV19
J: TRBJ2-6
CDR3: CASSMVPGQVSSGANVLTF

V: TRBV4-3
J: TRBJ2-1
CDR3: CASSPHSSGGVLGNEQFF

V: TRBV29-1
J: TRBJ2-7
CDR3: CSVGTGLGEQYF

V: TRBV2
J: TRBJ2-1
CDR3: CASSETAGGLHEQFF

V: TRBV30
J: TRBJ1-1
CDR3: CATTTGLNTEAFF

V: TRBV9
J: TRBJ1-2
CDR3: CASSARTGGAWGYTF

V: TRBV2
J: TRBJ2-1
CDR3: CASRERSNEQFF

V: TRBV13
J: TRBJ2-1
CDR3: CASSTPRGPYNEQFF

V: TRBV10-3
J: TRBJ2-3
CDR3: CAIGLGLAWDTQYF

V: TRBV6-4
J: TRBJ2-1
CDR3: CASSDGTSGGVNEQFF

V: TRBV5-4
J: TRBJ1-1
CDR3: CASSPPGHNEAFF

V: TRBV11-2
J: TRBJ2-7
CDR3: CASSLREQYF

V: TRBV27
J: TRBJ1-4
CDR3: CASSHLRANEKLFF

V: TRBV9
J: TRBJ2-3
CDR3: CASSVGVTYTDTQYF

V: TRBV29-1
J: TRBJ2-5
CDR3: CSAERPTETQYF

V: TRBV13
J: TRBJ1-1
CDR3: CASSLPLTGRITEAFF

V: TRBV30
J: TRBJ1-2
CDR3: CAWRTGNEFHYGYTF

V: TRBV7-8
J: TRBJ2-1
CDR3: CASRGQGPYNEQFF

V: TRBV12-5
J: TRBJ2-5
CDR3: CASAPRGTGRETQYF

V: TRBV5-1
J: TRBJ2-7
CDR3: CASSLISGDHYEQYF